A single sample gave rise to the 2 T cell receptor beta chains below, sequenced in a study of blood T cells in healthy people across ages. A second PCR, run for roughly 7 to 11 cycles, used a sample-barcoded 5' primer plus a J-beta primer mix. Via MiXCR, TCRdb re-called the 5' RACE reads, giving one row per CDR3 protein. The table shows 650,000 to 950,000 distinct CDR3 sequences, with under 45% occurring only once. The specimen was blood. These receptors all come from a man aged 60 to 75 in good health.

The chain recombines TRBV4-3 with TRBJ2-7; D not certain. This CDR3 has 13 amino acids. Germline CDR1 reads LGHNA; CDR2 reads YSLEER. With 3 bases removed from V and 3 bases from J, the gap between germline ends came to 9 bases. This CDR3 is CASSHSRSYEQYF. In nucleotides, the CDR3 is TGCGCCAGCAGCCACTCAAGGAGCTACGAGCAGTACTTC.

This chain joins TRBV20-1 and TRBJ2-3, with D possibly matching TRBD2 (7 bases). The CDR3 totals 16 residues. From germline, CDR1 is DFQATT and CDR2 SNEGSKA (reference sequence). The V end lost 2 bases, the J end lost 2 bases, and 17 bases lay between the germline ends. CDR3 bases: TGCAGTGCTAGATCTATTTCGGCGGGGGCCACAGATACGCAGTATTTT. It translates to CSARSISAGATDTQYF.